Listed here is a single T cell receptor beta chain. This specimen belongs to a study of cytomegalovirus exposure and HLA in healthy donors. Clones were sequenced by immunoSEQ multiplex PCR, and TCRdb holds only the in-frame ones, with some missing. Among about 130,000 clones, about 95% were seen once, and the ten largest hold about 1.7%. It was the approximately 110-subject validation cohort, separate from the roughly 700-subject first cohort, to which the donors belonged. Trimming left V 0 bases short and J 8 bases short, with 13 bases between. This CDR3 contains 14 residues. Germline CDR1 MNHEY, CDR2 SVGAGI.

Sequencing input: PBMCs. The chain links TRBV6-5 to TRBJ1-2; weak D call: TRBD1 (6 bases). The clonotype originates from a man between 18 and 29 years old in good health and CMV-seropositive. Written as DNA, the CDR3 is TGTGCCAGCAGTTACTCACAGGGCGCCGGGGGCTACACCTTC. It is translated as CASSYSQGAGGYTF.